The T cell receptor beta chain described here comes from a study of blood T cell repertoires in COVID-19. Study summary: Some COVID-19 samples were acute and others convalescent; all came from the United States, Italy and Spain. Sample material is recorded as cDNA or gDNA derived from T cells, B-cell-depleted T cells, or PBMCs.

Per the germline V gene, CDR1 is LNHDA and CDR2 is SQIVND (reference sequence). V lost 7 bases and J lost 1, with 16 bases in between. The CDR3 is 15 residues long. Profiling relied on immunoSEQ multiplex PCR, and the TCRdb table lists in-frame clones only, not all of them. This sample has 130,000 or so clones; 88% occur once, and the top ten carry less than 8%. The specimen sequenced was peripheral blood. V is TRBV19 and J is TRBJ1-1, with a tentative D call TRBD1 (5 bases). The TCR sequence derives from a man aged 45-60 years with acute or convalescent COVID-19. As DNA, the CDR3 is TGTGCCAGTACCCTTGGGGGGACCCCGAACACTGAAGCTTTCTTT. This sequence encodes CASTLGGTPNTEAFF.